The 11 T cell receptor beta chains listed next were all sequenced from one sample in a study of glioma-infiltrating T cells. Using RNA template, CDR3s of TCR alpha and beta were amplified with iRepertoire arm-PCR. Via MiXCR, TCRdb re-called the multiplex PCR reads, giving one row per CDR3 protein. The sample has approximately 90,000 distinct CDR3 sequences; about 25% are singletons. The source material was glioma tissue, nonneoplastic brain tissue, or PBMCs (not recorded which). The origin of the receptors is a human donor with low-grade glioma or glioblastoma, undergoing nonglioma brain surgery, or in good health (not recorded which).

This clonotype was seen ten or more times. The V gene is TRBV6-1, the J gene TRBJ2-7; D is possibly TRBD2 (6 bases). Trimming took 5 bases from V and 2 from J, leaving 22 bases between them. CDR3 length: 17 amino acids. Germline CDR1 and CDR2: MNHNS and SASEGT. Written as DNA, the CDR3 is TGTGCCAGCAGTTATAGCTCGGGATTAGCGGTTACCTACGAGCAGTACTTC. Translated, it gives CASSYSSGLAVTYEQYF.

In the case of this clonotype: At one of its ends the junction is not consistent with the germline gene, which may arise from a read error. The chain couples TRBV19 to TRBJ1-5; TRBD1 matches 8 bases. The CDR3 spans 19 residues. Germline V gene sequence: CDR1 LNHDA, CDR2 SQIVND (reference sequence). The CDR3 nucleotides read TGTGCCAGTAGTCCCCGGGGGACAGGAGGCGGAAAACGCAATCGGCCCCAGCATTTT. It specifies CASSPRGTGGGKRNRPQHF. Together with reference TRBV19 and TRBJ1-5, the CDR3 gives the full variable domain: DGGITQSPKYLFRKEGQNVTLSCEQNLNHDAMYWYRQDPGQGLRLIYYSQIVNDFQKGDIAEGYSVSREKKESFPLTVTSAQKNPTAFYLCASSPRGTGGGKRNRPQHFGDGTRLSIL.

Of note for this clonotype: This clone may be a read error of a much larger clone one base away. This CDR3 is missing its conserved last phenylalanine or tryptophan, likely due to a read error. The rearrangement links TRBV7-9 to TRBJ2-7, with TRBD1 identical over 10 bases. The germline V gene encodes CDR1 SEHNR and CDR2 FQNEAQ (reference sequence). Trimming at V came to 1 base and at J to 0 bases, leaving 6 bases not matched to a gene. The CDR3 spans 17 residues. The CDR3 bases are TGTGCCAGCAGCTTAGTCCCGGGACAGGGGAGCTCCTACGAGCAGTACCTC. Protein product: CASSLVPGQGSSYEQYL.

This clonotype came up a few times. The gene calls are TRBV7-2 and TRBJ2-5, with TRBD2 identical over 10 bases. This CDR3 is 15 amino acids long. Germline V gene lookup returns CDR1 SGHTA and CDR2 FQGNSA. V shed 5 bases and J 2 bases; nucleotides not matched to a gene: 5. The CDR3, as DNA: TGTGCCAGCAGCCCCCTAGCGGGAGCACAAGAGACCCAGTACTTC. Amino acids: CASSPLAGAQETQYF.

This clonotype occurred a few times. The V call is TRBV5-6, the J call TRBJ1-6; perhaps TRBD1 as D (6 bases). The germline V gene encodes CDR1 SGHDT and CDR2 YYEEEE. V was clipped by 0 bases and J by 10 bases, with 11 bases between them. CDR3 length: 14 amino acids. CDR3 protein: CASSLGQARSPLHF. CDR3 in DNA: TGTGCCAGCAGCTTGGGACAGGCTCGGTCACCCCTCCACTTT.

The V gene is TRBV19, the J gene TRBJ1-1; D remains ambiguous. Trimming took off 0 bases at V and 0 bases at J, with 11 bases between the two ends. The germline CDR1 and CDR2 sequences are LNHDA and SQIVND (reference sequence). The CDR3 runs 16 residues. The CDR3, as DNA: TGTGCCAGTAGTATAGATCTCGGGCGGATGAACACTGAAGCTTTCTTT. Amino acid sequence: CASSIDLGRMNTEAFF.

This clonotype was seen only a few times. The chain carries TRBV7-9 and TRBJ2-1, with 10 positions matching TRBD2. This CDR3 is built from 15 residues. Germline V gene lookup returns CDR1 SEHNR and CDR2 FQNEAQ (reference sequence). The V segment lost 1 base and the J segment 5 bases; nucleotides outside the gene matches: 2. CDR3 coding DNA: TGTGCCAGCAGCTTAGGAACTAGCGGGAACAATGAGCAGTTCTTC. Translation gives CASSLGTSGNNEQFF.

Many counts were recorded for this clonotype. The chain couples TRBV7-2 to TRBJ2-3; perhaps TRBD1 as D (5 bases). Trimming shortened V by 10 bases and J by 2 bases, and 13 bases separated the two germline ends. CDR1 and CDR2 (germline): SGHTA, FQGNSA. CDR3 length: 13 amino acids. CDR3 nucleotide sequence: TGTGCCACCAAGACAGAACCCACAGATACGCAGTATTTT. Translated, it gives CATKTEPTDTQYF.

This clonotype has more than one count but fewer than ten. This chain joins TRBV29-1 and TRBJ1-2, with D possibly being TRBD1 (5 bases). V lost 2 bases and J lost 8, with 15 bases in between. Germline CDR1 SQVTM, CDR2 ANQGSEA. This CDR3 is built from 13 residues. DNA of the CDR3: TGCAGCGTTGAATTGCGGCAGGGCTTCGGCTACACCTTC. Translating gives CSVELRQGFGYTF.

The V and J genes are TRBV12-3 or TRBV12-4 and TRBJ1-6; D remains ambiguous. The CDR3 is 14 amino acids. Trimming left V 2 bases short and J 6 bases short, with 8 bases between. CDR3 in DNA: TGTGCCAGCAGTTTAAGACCTTTTAATTCACCCCTCCACTTT. Residues: CASSLRPFNSPLHF.

This clonotype occurred many times. The chain has TRBV18 and TRBJ2-1; maybe TRBD2 (5 bases). CDR3 length: 16 residues. The V end was cut by 1 base, the J end by 0 bases, with 10 bases between. The germline V gene has CDR1 KGHSH and CDR2 LQKENI. The CDR3 nucleotides read TGTGCCAGCTCACCACGTGGAGGTAGCTCCTACAATGAGCAGTTCTTC. This sequence encodes CASSPRGGSSYNEQFF.